Presented here are 3 T cell receptor beta chains from one specimen sequenced in a study of cytomegalovirus exposure and HLA in healthy donors. Assay: immunoSEQ multiplex PCR; the TCRdb copy retains only in-frame clones and omits some. This table holds some 250,000 clones, 90% found once. The sample taken for sequencing was PBMCs. Every receptor here comes from a woman aged 25 to 45 in good health and CMV-seronegative.

This clone turned up a few times. The chain employs TRBV28 and TRBJ2-5; the D is unclear. The CDR3 consists of 12 residues. V was pared by 6 bases and J by 3 bases, with 8 bases between. Germline loops: CDR1 MDHEN, CDR2 SYDVKM. The CDR3 nucleotides read TGTGCCAGCAGACGTGGGGAAGAGACCCAGTACTTC. This gives the protein CASRRGEETQYF.

The chain carries TRBV29-1 and TRBJ2-7; 10 positions match TRBD1. The CDR3 has 15 residues. V lost 1 base, J lost 2 bases, and 5 bases stayed unmatched. CDR1 and CDR2 from the germline V gene are SQVTM and ANQGSEA. CDR3 nucleotides: TGCAGCGTTGAAGGATGGGACAGGGGACCCTACGAGCAGTACTTC. It translates to CSVEGWDRGPYEQYF.

The DNA of the CDR3 is TGTGCCAGCAGCTTTTGGCGGGAGACGGATACGCAGTATTTT. Amino acids: CASSFWRETDTQYF. The rearrangement joins TRBV7-9 to TRBJ2-3, with 7 bases aligning to TRBD2. Trimming removed 3 bases from V and 6 bases from J; junction bases left unmatched: 6. CDR1 is SEHNR and CDR2 is FQNEAQ in the germline V gene (reference sequence). This CDR3 is 14 amino acids long.